Listed here are 25 T cell receptor beta chains from one sample, sequenced in a study of T cells after yellow fever vaccination. Using its own MiXCR run on the 5' RACE reads, TCRdb lists one record per CDR3 protein. Among over 150,000 distinct CDR3 sequences listed, 5.5% to 7.5% were seen once. Sequenced material: CD4+ T cells sorted from PBMCs, taken on the day of the first yellow fever vaccination. Source of these receptors: a man aged 18-30 years who received the YFV17D yellow fever vaccine.

On this clonotype itself: Being one base from a much bigger clone, this may be a read error. This chain joins TRBV29-1 and TRBJ2-1, with 10 bases aligning to TRBD1. CDR1 and CDR2 from the germline V gene are SQVTM and ANQGSEA. There are 15 residues in the CDR3. Trimming at V came to 7 bases and at J to 7 bases, leaving 13 bases not matched to a gene. The CDR3 sequence is CSAGRVTGGLNEQFF. The CDR3, as DNA: TGCAGCGCCGGCAGGGTGACAGGGGGCTTGAATGAGCAGTTCTTC.

This clonotype occurred many times. The rearrangement uses TRBV28 and TRBJ2-3, with TRBD2 matching 7 bases. Germline values: CDR1 MDHEN, CDR2 SYDVKM. The CDR3 covers 16 residues. The ends lost 8 bases at V and 2 bases at J; junction bases unmatched: 13. CDR3 nucleotides: TGTGCCAGCCCTCCGGTGGGGACTACTGACACAGATACGCAGTATTTT. Translated, it gives CASPPVGTTDTDTQYF.

The V gene is TRBV10-3, the J gene TRBJ2-7; the match to TRBD1 covers 9 bases. Per germline, CDR1 ENHRY and CDR2 SYGVKD. This CDR3 has 14 amino acids. With V trimmed by 3 bases and J by 5 bases, 5 bases remained unmatched. Here the CDR3 reads CAISDSTGGDEQYF. DNA for the CDR3: TGTGCCATCAGTGATTCCACAGGGGGCGACGAGCAGTACTTC.

This clonotype was recorded a few times. The rearrangement links TRBV5-4 to TRBJ2-5; tentatively, D is TRBD2 (5 bases). V was trimmed by 4 bases and J by 2 bases, leaving 12 bases between them. Germline V CDR1 and CDR2: SGHNT, YYREEE (reference sequence). The CDR3 extends over 14 amino acids. Here the CDR3 reads CASSHGGVQETQYF. The CDR3, as DNA: TGTGCCAGCAGCCACGGAGGAGTACAAGAGACCCAGTACTTC.

At least ten counts were recorded for this clonotype. V gene TRBV24-1 combines with J gene TRBJ1-1; no reliable D call. V was trimmed by 0 bases and J by 6 bases, leaving 13 bases between them. The CDR3 runs to 15 residues. CDR1 and CDR2 (germline): KGHDR, SFDVKD. The chain's CDR3 is CATSDLGTLRPEAFF. CDR3 bases: TGTGCCACCAGTGATTTGGGCACACTCAGGCCTGAAGCTTTCTTT.

This clonotype was recorded many times. The gene calls are TRBV18 and TRBJ1-1, with a weak D call TRBD1 (5 bases). Germline CDR1 and CDR2: KGHSH and LQKENI. The V gene lost 1 base and the J gene lost 1 base, with 10 bases spanning the gap. The CDR3 contains 15 residues. As DNA, the CDR3 is TGTGCCAGCTCACCACAGGAGGGGAAGAACACTGAAGCTTTCTTT. This translates into CASSPQEGKNTEAFF.

This clonotype was observed many times. The chain joins TRBV5-1 to TRBJ1-1, with D perhaps TRBD1 (6 bases). Germline-derived CDR1 and CDR2 are SGHRS and YFSETQ. The CDR3 runs to 14 residues. V lost 4 bases and J lost 5, with 15 bases in between. The CDR3 DNA reads TGCGCCAGCAGCGTTACAGGGACGGGTACTGAAGCTTTCTTT. Residues: CASSVTGTGTEAFF. The whole variable domain, remainder taken from reference TRBV5-1 and TRBJ1-1, is KAGVTQTPRYLIKTRGQQVTLSCSPISGHRSVSWYQQTPGQGLQFLFEYFSETQRNKGNFPGRFSGRQFSNSRSEMNVSTLELGDSALYLCASSVTGTGTEAFFGQGTRLTVV.

In this sample, this clonotype turned up many times. V is TRBV5-6 and J is TRBJ2-7; perhaps TRBD1 as D (6 bases). The CDR3 runs to 14 residues. The germline V and J ends were trimmed by 3 bases and 1 base, with 11 bases remaining between them. Germline values: CDR1 SGHDT, CDR2 YYEEEE. The CDR3 DNA sequence: TGTGCCAGCAGCTCCCAAAGGGGGTCCTACGAGCAGTACTTC. It translates to CASSSQRGSYEQYF.

The gene calls are TRBV7-2 and TRBJ1-2; no definite D call. The CDR3 has 13 amino acids. Trimming took off 5 bases at V and 7 bases at J, with 14 bases between the two ends. Germline V gene lookup returns CDR1 SGHTA and CDR2 FQGNSA. The CDR3 region is CASSPFQSGGYTF. CDR3 in DNA: TGTGCCAGCAGCCCCTTCCAGAGTGGTGGCTACACCTTC.

In its sample, this clonotype was seen many times. The chain links TRBV29-1 to TRBJ2-3; 8 bases line up with TRBD1. The CDR3 consists of 13 residues. The V gene's germline CDR1 is SQVTM and CDR2 ANQGSEA. V lost 6 bases and J lost 2; bases outside the gene matches: 4. CDR3 loop: CSVQGGLTDTQYF. CDR3 DNA sequence: TGCAGCGTACAGGGGGGCCTCACAGATACGCAGTATTTT.

This clonotype was seen many times. V gene TRBV9 combines with J gene TRBJ2-2, with 10 bases fitting TRBD1. V lost 3 bases to trimming and J lost 5 bases; unmatched junction nucleotides: 1. Germline V gives CDR1 SGDLS, CDR2 YYNGEE. This CDR3 has 14 amino acids. The CDR3 DNA is TGTGCCAGCAGCGGGACAGGGGGAACCGGGGAGCTGTTTTTT. Translating it yields CASSGTGGTGELFF.

J is TRBJ1-2 and V is TRBV7-1; no firm D call. TRBV7-1 is an ORF for which the function is uncertain. This CDR3 spans 22 amino acids. V lost 5 bases and J lost 6, with 40 bases in between. CDR3 coding DNA: TGTGCCAGCAGCCCACGGTCGCCCGTTTCGCGCACGAAATCCAACGGAAACCATGGCTACACCTTC. Amino acids: CASSPRSPVSRTKSNGNHGYTF.

The chain employs TRBV5-5 and TRBJ2-5, with D unclear. The CDR3 covers 15 residues. Per germline, CDR1 SGHKS and CDR2 YYEKEE (reference sequence). V dropped 0 bases and J dropped 0 bases, with 9 bases sitting between them. CDR3: CASSLGPTNQETQYF. CDR3 DNA: TGTGCCAGCAGCTTGGGGCCTACCAACCAAGAGACCCAGTACTTC. The full variable domain, rest sourced from reference TRBV5-5 and TRBJ2-5, is DAGVTQSPTHLIKTRGQQVTLRCSPISGHKSVSWYQQVLGQGPQFIFQYYEKEERGRGNFPDRFSARQFPNYSSELNVNALLLGDSALYLCASSLGPTNQETQYFGPGTRLLVL.

As for this clonotype: A junction end diverges from the germline sequence, so it may reflect a read error. The V and J genes are TRBV19 and TRBJ1-5; TRBD1 matches at 9 bases. CDR1 is LNHDA, CDR2 SQIVND, per germline (reference sequence). This CDR3 comprises 18 residues. CDR3 amino acids: CASSIDPQGARGNQHQHF. The CDR3 coding sequence is TGTGCCAGTAGTATAGATCCACAGGGGGCGCGAGGGAATCAGCACCAGCATTTT.

This clonotype was observed at least ten times. The V call is TRBV5-1, the J call TRBJ2-5; D gene unclear. V lost 3 bases and J lost 2, with 11 bases in between. Germline-derived CDR1 and CDR2 are SGHRS and YFSETQ. The CDR3 runs 14 residues. The CDR3 protein is CASSSGRNQETQYF. The CDR3, as DNA: TGCGCCAGCAGCTCCGGACGGAATCAAGAGACCCAGTACTTC. The entire variable domain, with the rest obtained from reference TRBV5-1 and TRBJ2-5, is as follows: KAGVTQTPRYLIKTRGQQVTLSCSPISGHRSVSWYQQTPGQGLQFLFEYFSETQRNKGNFPGRFSGRQFSNSRSEMNVSTLELGDSALYLCASSSGRNQETQYFGPGTRLLVL.

This clonotype was seen a few times. The chain joins TRBV18 to TRBJ2-5; D gene unclear. V gave up 2 bases and J gave up 2 bases, with 3 bases separating them. Germline V gene sequence: CDR1 KGHSH, CDR2 LQKENI. The CDR3 sequence is 12 residues long. The CDR3 here is CASSPRQETQYF. CDR3 nucleotides: TGTGCCAGCTCACCAAGGCAAGAGACCCAGTACTTC.

The CDR3 DNA is TGTGCCAGCAGCTCGGCCAGGGGAGCCGCAGATACGCAGTATTTT. Translating it yields CASSSARGAADTQYF. The chain couples TRBV5-4 to TRBJ2-3; perhaps TRBD1 as D (6 bases). CDR1 and CDR2 (germline): SGHNT, YYREEE (reference sequence). This CDR3 is 15 amino acids long. The V gene lost 3 bases and the J gene lost 4 bases, with 15 bases spanning the gap.

This rearrangement joins TRBV21-1 to TRBJ1-3; the D call TRBD1 from the table was never checked on the DNA. TRBV21-1 counts as a pseudogene. This CDR3 has 17 amino acids. The DNA of the CDR3 is TGTGCCAGCAGCAAAGAAGACAGCTTGTTTTCTGGAAACACCATATATTTT. This encodes CASSKEDSLFSGNTIYF.

This clonotype was observed at least ten times. The chain recombines TRBV5-1 with TRBJ2-3, with a tentative D call TRBD2 (7 bases). The CDR3 extends over 15 amino acids. CDR1 is SGHRS, CDR2 YFSETQ, per germline. The V end was cut by 5 bases, the J end by 5 bases, with 18 bases between. The CDR3 DNA sequence: TGCGCCAGCAGTTTCGTGGGGGGGCGGCAAGATACGCAGTATTTT. It specifies CASSFVGGRQDTQYF.

Comments on this clonotype: A single base separates this from a much larger clone, so it may be a read error. The chain uses TRBV11-2 and TRBJ2-3, with D possibly matching TRBD1 (5 bases). Trimming cost V 2 bases and J 5 bases, with 17 bases left between them. The CDR3 runs 16 residues. Germline V gene sequence: CDR1 SGHAT, CDR2 FQNNGV. CDR3 sequence: CASSLRSSRAVDTQYF. The CDR3 DNA reads TGTGCCAGCAGCTTACGAAGCTCCAGGGCGGTAGATACGCAGTATTTT.

The chain uses TRBV21-1 and TRBJ2-4; the table gives TRBD1 as D, unverified against the DNA. TRBV21-1 is labeled a pseudogene. There are 20 residues in the CDR3. CDR3 bases: TGTGCCAGCAGCAAAAGTGACAGGTCCTTCCTGGGGCTAGCCAAAAACATTCAGTACTTC. Translating gives CASSKSDRSFLGLAKNIQYF.

This clonotype was counted at least ten times. The CDR3 nucleotides are TGCGCCAGCAGCTTTTATTCCCCCAGCACCGGGGAGCTGTTTTTT. Its protein is CASSFYSPSTGELFF. The chain recombines TRBV5-1 with TRBJ2-2; D gene uncertain. V shed 2 bases and J shed 4 bases, with 12 bases lying between them. The germline V gene has CDR1 SGHRS and CDR2 YFSETQ. The CDR3 runs to 15 residues.

The table lists this clonotype with many counts. The V and J genes are TRBV20-1 and TRBJ2-3; a weak D match, TRBD2 (5 bases). The V gene lost 4 bases and the J gene lost 2 bases, with 10 bases spanning the gap. This CDR3 has 13 amino acids. CDR1 and CDR2 from the germline V gene are DFQATT and SNEGSKA (reference sequence). The chain's CDR3 is CSATSLDTDTQYF. In DNA, the CDR3 is TGCAGTGCTACTAGCCTAGACACAGATACGCAGTATTTT.

The chain couples TRBV2 to TRBJ2-5, with 13 bases matching TRBD2. This CDR3 is 17 amino acids long. Trimming cost V 7 bases and J 5 bases; bases outside gene matches: 13. Germline V gene lookup returns CDR1 SNHLY and CDR2 FYNNEI. The CDR3 nucleotides are TGTGCCAGCACCAAGGGACTAGCGGGGAGCAATGAGGAGACCCAGTACTTC. Its protein product is CASTKGLAGSNEETQYF.

This clonotype has at least ten counts. The chain links TRBV4-1 to TRBJ1-2, with 7 bases lining up with TRBD1. The CDR3 runs to 15 residues. Losses at the gene ends were 1 base for V and 7 bases for J; bases not matched to a gene: 9. Germline assignment: CDR1 MGHRA and CDR2 YSYEKL. The CDR3 is CASSQGDRVRSGYTF. The CDR3 DNA is TGCGCCAGCAGCCAAGGAGACAGGGTGAGATCTGGCTACACCTTC.